Below are 18 T cell receptor beta chains sequenced from a single sample in a study of blood T cell repertoires in COVID-19. Repertoires were generated with immunoSEQ multiplex PCR, while TCRdb's copy carries only in-frame clones and drops some. The sample shows under 170,000 clones, around 85% of them seen only once. Sequenced: peripheral blood. These TCRs come from a man in his sixties or seventies with acute or convalescent COVID-19.

This clone has just one count. The chain couples TRBV11-3 to TRBJ2-1; D remains unclear. Germline V gene data show CDR1 as SGHNT and CDR2 as YENEEA. This CDR3 spans 13 amino acids. Between the trimmed V and J ends, which lost 2 bases and 7 bases, there was a span of 9 bases. The CDR3, as DNA: TGTGCCAGCAGCTTACGGTGGCGGAATGAGCAGTTCTTC. Translated, it gives CASSLRWRNEQFF.

The rearrangement links TRBV18 to TRBJ1-6; TRBD1 might be the D (6 bases). V was trimmed by 3 bases and J by 7 bases, leaving 7 bases between them. Germline CDR1 reads KGHSH; CDR2 reads LQKENI. This CDR3 is built from 13 residues. As DNA, the CDR3 is TGTGCCAGCTCACCGGACAGCAATTCACCCCTCCACTTT. This encodes CASSPDSNSPLHF.

V and J are TRBV7-9 and TRBJ1-2, with 7 bases identical to TRBD1. Germline CDR1 SEHNR, CDR2 FQNEAQ (reference sequence). The V gene end was trimmed by 9 bases and the J gene end by 4 bases; junction bases not matched to a gene: 5. The CDR3 spans 12 residues. CDR3: CASTGELYGYTF. The CDR3 nucleotides are TGTGCCAGTACAGGGGAGCTCTATGGCTACACCTTC.

The chain has TRBV6-1 and TRBJ1-1; a weak D match, TRBD1 (5 bases). The CDR3 has 15 amino acids. Per the germline V gene, CDR1 is MNHNS and CDR2 is SASEGT. Trimming took off 5 bases at V and 0 bases at J, with 13 bases between the two ends. The DNA of the CDR3 is TGTGCCAGCAGTCGCCGACAGAACTTGAACACTGAAGCTTTCTTT. Translating gives CASSRRQNLNTEAFF.

The chain has TRBV5-6 and TRBJ2-1; 14 bases are a match to TRBD2. CDR3 length: 15 amino acids. Germline CDR1 is SGHDT and CDR2 is YYEEEE. Trimming removed 4 bases from V and 9 bases from J; junction bases left unmatched: 6. CDR3 sequence reads: CASSPGLAGVAEQFF. The CDR3 DNA reads TGTGCCAGCAGCCCGGGACTAGCGGGAGTGGCTGAGCAGTTCTTC.

This chain uses TRBV27 with TRBJ2-3, with 13 bases lining up with TRBD2. This CDR3 has 16 amino acids. Germline V CDR1 and CDR2: MNHEY, SMNVEV (reference sequence). J was trimmed by 2 bases and V by 3 bases; bases with no gene match: 2. The CDR3 sequence: CASSFTSGRATDTQYF. The CDR3, as DNA: TGTGCCAGCAGTTTTACTAGCGGGAGGGCCACAGATACGCAGTATTTT.

The rearrangement links TRBV6-1 to TRBJ2-7, with TRBD1 identical over 9 bases. The CDR3 has 17 amino acids. Unmatched junction bases numbered 8, after V lost 0 bases and J lost 2 bases. Germline values: CDR1 MNHNS, CDR2 SASEGT. The DNA for the CDR3 is TGTGCCAGCAGTGAAGCCCCCGGGACAGGGCGACCCTACGAGCAGTACTTC. Residues: CASSEAPGTGRPYEQYF.

J is TRBJ2-4 and V is TRBV19, with a tentative D call TRBD1 (5 bases). This CDR3 is 15 amino acids long. V was clipped by 2 bases and J by 8 bases, with 16 bases between them. Germline V CDR1 and CDR2: LNHDA, SQIVND (reference sequence). This chain's CDR3 is CASSIRPGLDDIQYF. The CDR3 DNA reads as TGTGCCAGTAGTATACGGCCAGGGCTTGATGACATTCAGTACTTC.

This clone was seen a single time. The CDR3 DNA reads TGCGCCAGCAGTGAACCCCCAGGGGCTCTTAACTATGGCTACACCTTC. It is translated as CASSEPPGALNYGYTF. The J gene is TRBJ1-2, the V gene TRBV10-1; D perhaps matches TRBD1 (6 bases). V was shortened by 3 bases and J by 1 base, with 15 bases between the two germline ends. This CDR3 comprises 16 residues. Germline V lookup: CDR1 WNHNN, CDR2 SYGVQD (reference sequence).

The chain couples TRBV10-3 to TRBJ2-2, with 8 bases identical to TRBD2. Per germline, CDR1 ENHRY and CDR2 SYGVKD. Trimming took 2 bases from V and 6 from J; bases not matched to a gene: 5. This CDR3 is 15 amino acids long. CDR3 loop: CAISEQLAAAGELFF. DNA for the CDR3: TGTGCCATCAGTGAGCAACTAGCGGCCGCCGGGGAGCTGTTTTTT.

This clone was seen more than once but under ten times. The gene calls are TRBV6-2 or TRBV6-3 and TRBJ2-7; TRBD1 matches 8 bases. V gave up 5 bases and J gave up 3 bases; unmatched junction bases: 12. Germline lookup yields CDR1 MNHEY and CDR2 SVGEGT. CDR3 length equals 16 residues. The CDR3 is CASSNEDRVRSYEQYF. The CDR3 DNA follows: TGTGCCAGCAGTAATGAGGACAGGGTACGAAGCTACGAGCAGTACTTC.

The rearrangement links TRBV3-1 (or the pseudogene TRBV3-2) to TRBJ1-4; TRBD1 is a possible D gene (5 bases). From germline, CDR1 is LGHDT and CDR2 YNNKEL (reference sequence). The CDR3 is 16 residues long. The germline V and J ends were trimmed by 4 bases and 4 bases, with 16 bases remaining between them. DNA for the CDR3: TGTGCCAGCAGCCCCCCGGGCGGGGCGCTTAATGAAAAACTGTTTTTT. Its translation: CASSPPGGALNEKLFF.

The V and J genes are TRBV27 and TRBJ2-7, with 11 bases matching TRBD2. The CDR3 is 15 amino acids. With V trimmed by 6 bases and J by 2 bases, 6 bases remained unmatched. Germline-derived CDR1 and CDR2 are MNHEY and SMNVEV (reference sequence). The DNA of the CDR3 is TGTGCCAGCAGCCCTAGCGGGAGGCCGGCCTACGAGCAGTACTTC. It is translated as CASSPSGRPAYEQYF.

V and J are TRBV7-2 and TRBJ1-4; tentative D call: TRBD1 (5 bases). The V end was cut by 4 bases, the J end by 8 bases, with 14 bases between. Germline loops: CDR1 SGHTA, CDR2 FQGNSA. This CDR3 has 14 residues. The CDR3 sequence: CASSYQGNGEKLFF. The CDR3, as DNA: TGTGCCAGCAGCTACCAGGGTAATGGCGAAAAACTGTTTTTT.

This rearrangement joins TRBV18 to TRBJ1-1, with TRBD1 matching over 9 bases. The trim removed 2 bases at V and 1 base at J, leaving 2 bases unmatched. CDR3 length equals 15 residues. Per germline, CDR1 KGHSH and CDR2 LQKENI. The CDR3 sequence: CASSPVGQGNTEAFF. CDR3 DNA: TGTGCCAGCTCACCAGTGGGACAGGGGAACACTGAAGCTTTCTTT. The full variable domain, completed using reference TRBV18 and TRBJ1-1, is NAGVMQNPRHLVRRRGQEARLRCSPMKGHSHVYWYRQLPEEGLKFMVYLQKENIIDESGMPKERFSAEFPKEGPSILRIQQVVRGDSAAYFCASSPVGQGNTEAFFGQGTRLTVV.

The chain joins TRBV27 to TRBJ2-3; a possible D gene is TRBD1 (6 bases). The CDR3 is made up of 15 amino acids. Trimming left V 6 bases short and J 6 bases short, with 19 bases between. CDR1 and CDR2 from the germline V gene are MNHEY and SMNVEV (reference sequence). CDR3 in amino acids: CASSRTASKADTQYF. For the CDR3, the DNA is TGTGCCAGCAGCCGGACAGCCTCAAAGGCGGATACGCAGTATTTT.

This chain uses TRBV13 with TRBJ1-2; tentatively, D is TRBD1 (6 bases). Trimming cost V 7 bases and J 1 base, with 16 bases left between them. The V gene's germline CDR1 is PRHDT and CDR2 FYEKMQ (reference sequence). This CDR3 spans 15 amino acids. CDR3 in amino acids: CASNRDRLGNYGYTF. The DNA of the CDR3 is TGTGCCAGCAATCGCGACAGGTTGGGTAACTATGGCTACACCTTC.

The chain is built from TRBV29-1 and TRBJ1-2; 9 positions match TRBD1. CDR1 SQVTM and CDR2 ANQGSEA come from the germline V gene. The CDR3 contains 14 residues. J was trimmed by 3 bases and V by 5 bases; bases with no gene match: 7. The CDR3: CSVSGQGRDYGYTF. The CDR3 DNA reads TGCAGCGTTTCGGGACAGGGAAGGGACTATGGCTACACCTTC. The full variable domain, in which reference TRBV29-1 and TRBJ1-2 provide the parts outside the CDR3, is SAVISQKPSRDICQRGTSLTIQCQVDSQVTMMFWYRQQPGQSLTLIATANQGSEATYESGFVIDKFPISRPNLTFSTLTVSNMSPEDSSIYLCSVSGQGRDYGYTFGSGTRLTVV.